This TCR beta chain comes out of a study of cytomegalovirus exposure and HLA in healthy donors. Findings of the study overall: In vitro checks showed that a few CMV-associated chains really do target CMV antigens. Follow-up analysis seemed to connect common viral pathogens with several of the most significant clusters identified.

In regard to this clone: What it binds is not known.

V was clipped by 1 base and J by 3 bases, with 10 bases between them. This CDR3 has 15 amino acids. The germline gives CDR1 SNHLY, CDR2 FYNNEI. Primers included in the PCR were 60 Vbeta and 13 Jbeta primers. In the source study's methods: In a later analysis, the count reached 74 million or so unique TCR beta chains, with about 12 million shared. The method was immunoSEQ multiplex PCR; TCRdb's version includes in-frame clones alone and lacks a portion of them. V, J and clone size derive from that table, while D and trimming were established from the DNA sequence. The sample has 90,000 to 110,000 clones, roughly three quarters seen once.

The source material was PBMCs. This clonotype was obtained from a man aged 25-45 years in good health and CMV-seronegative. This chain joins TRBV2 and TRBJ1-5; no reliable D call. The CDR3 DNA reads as TGTGCCAGCAGTGAAGTTGGGAGACCCAATCAGCCCCAGCATTTT. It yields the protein CASSEVGRPNQPQHF.